This paragraph covers one T cell receptor (beta chain) sequence. Its antigen is still unknown. Generated by immunoSEQ multiplex PCR, the TCRdb table keeps only in-frame clones and is missing some. The sample consists of some 97,000 clones, about 90% of them appearing once. The data were taken from a study of T cell responses to AZD1222 COVID-19 vaccine. About the study: Timing groups of about 4 and about 12 weeks for second doses were pooled.

Study-level points and caveats: There were repertoire samples only from the period after the peak T cell response.

This CDR3 contains 16 residues. V was clipped by 4 bases and J by 5 bases; unmatched bases: 12. Germline CDR1 and CDR2: MGHRA and YSYEKL. Sequenced here: peripheral blood, sampled on day 0 of AZD1222 vaccination. The chain couples TRBV4-1 to TRBJ2-3, with 7 bases aligning to TRBD2. This TCR was sampled from an adult in good health. The CDR3, as DNA: TGCGCCAGCAGCCGCCTCCTAGCGGTCGCGGAAGATACGCAGTATTTT. It encodes CASSRLLAVAEDTQYF.